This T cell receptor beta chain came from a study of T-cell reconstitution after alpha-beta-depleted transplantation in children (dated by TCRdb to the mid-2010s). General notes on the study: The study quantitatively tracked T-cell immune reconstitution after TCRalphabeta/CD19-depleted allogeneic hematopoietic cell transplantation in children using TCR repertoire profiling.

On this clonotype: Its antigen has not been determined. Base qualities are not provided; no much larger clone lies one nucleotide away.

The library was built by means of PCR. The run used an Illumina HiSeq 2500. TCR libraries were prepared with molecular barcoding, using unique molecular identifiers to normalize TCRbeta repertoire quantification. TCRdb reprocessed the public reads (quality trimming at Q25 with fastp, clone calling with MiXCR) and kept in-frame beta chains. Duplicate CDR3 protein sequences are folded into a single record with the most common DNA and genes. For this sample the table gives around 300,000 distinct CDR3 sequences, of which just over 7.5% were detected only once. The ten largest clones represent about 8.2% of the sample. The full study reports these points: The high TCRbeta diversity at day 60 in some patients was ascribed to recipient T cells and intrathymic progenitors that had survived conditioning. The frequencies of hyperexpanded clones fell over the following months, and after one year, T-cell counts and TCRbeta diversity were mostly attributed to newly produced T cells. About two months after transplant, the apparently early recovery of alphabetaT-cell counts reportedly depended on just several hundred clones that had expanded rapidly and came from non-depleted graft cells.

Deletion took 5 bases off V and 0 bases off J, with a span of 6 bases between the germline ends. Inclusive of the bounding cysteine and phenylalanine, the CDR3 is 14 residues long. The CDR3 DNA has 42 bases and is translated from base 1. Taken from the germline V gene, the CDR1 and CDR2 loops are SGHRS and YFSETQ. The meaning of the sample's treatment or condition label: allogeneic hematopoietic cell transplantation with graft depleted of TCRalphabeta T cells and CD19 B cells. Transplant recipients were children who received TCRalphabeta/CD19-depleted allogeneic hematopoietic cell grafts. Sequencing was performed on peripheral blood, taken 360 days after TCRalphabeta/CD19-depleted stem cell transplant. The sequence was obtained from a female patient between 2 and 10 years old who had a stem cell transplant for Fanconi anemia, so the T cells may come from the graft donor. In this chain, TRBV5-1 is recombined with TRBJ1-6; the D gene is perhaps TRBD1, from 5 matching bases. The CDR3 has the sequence CASRDTSYNSPLHF. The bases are TGCGCCAGCAGGGACACCTCCTATAATTCACCCCTCCACTTT.